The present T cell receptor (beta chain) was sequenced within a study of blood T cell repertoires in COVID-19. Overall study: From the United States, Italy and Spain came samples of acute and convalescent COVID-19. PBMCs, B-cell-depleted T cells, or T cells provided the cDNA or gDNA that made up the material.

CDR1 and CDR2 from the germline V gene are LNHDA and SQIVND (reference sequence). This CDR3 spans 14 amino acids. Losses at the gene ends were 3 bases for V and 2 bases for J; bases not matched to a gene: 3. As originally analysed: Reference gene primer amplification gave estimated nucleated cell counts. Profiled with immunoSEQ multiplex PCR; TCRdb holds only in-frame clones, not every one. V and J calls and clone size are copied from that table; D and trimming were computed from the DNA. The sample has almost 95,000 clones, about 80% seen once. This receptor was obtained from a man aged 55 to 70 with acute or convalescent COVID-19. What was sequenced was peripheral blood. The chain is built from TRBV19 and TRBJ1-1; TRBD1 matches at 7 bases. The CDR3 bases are TGTGCCAGTAGTATGGGACAGATAAACACTGAAGCTTTCTTT. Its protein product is CASSMGQINTEAFF.